The sequence of this TCR beta chain was determined in a study of human T cells and chemical hapten exposure. Across the whole study: Across samples, TCR yields varied, mostly owing to small differences in pooled library volumes. The study's findings and limits: Sensitizing with DPC caused no change in TCRs above 1 in 1000 frequency.

This clonotype came up many times. Its target is unknown. Time point reported: healthy volunteer bleed at 6 weeks. The study extracted total RNA from unfractionated whole blood. The CDR3 is 11 residues long. The V end lost 0 bases, the J end lost 5 bases, and 2 bases lay between the germline ends. Attachment of unique molecular identifiers to individual cDNA molecules was performed in the library. As handled by the study authors: Sample TCR totals centred on a median of 95,638, ranging 23,224 to 690,600. MiXCR, applied by TCRdb to the RACE reads, yields one record per CDR3 protein. The V and J calls come from TCRdb's annotation, not from the publication. Of about 80,000 distinct CDR3 sequences listed, around 9.3% are singletons.

This receptor was taken from a female donor in good health. Some clones in this sample may be carry-over from other donors' samples. Sequencing was performed on whole blood. The chain couples TRBV12-3 or TRBV12-4 to TRBJ2-7, with D hard to call. The CDR3 region has the DNA TGTGCCAGCAGTTTAGCGAACGAGCAGTACTTC. Encoded protein: CASSLANEQYF.